This entry concerns a single T cell receptor beta chain. The authors carried out high-throughput sequencing of TCR beta. They applied it to CD8+ and CD4+ T cells obtained from blood. TEMRA cells were FACS-enriched, while CD8+ and CD4+ T cells were negatively isolated. RNA amounts of roughly 0.5 to 1 ug underwent reverse transcription with random hexamers. Amplification of TCR beta CDR3 was carried out by immunoSEQ multiplex PCR, which covered 54 Vbeta and 13 Jbeta segments. From the immunoSEQ multiplex PCR reads, TCRdb called clonotypes with MiXCR, one entry per CDR3 protein. The sample records roughly 200,000 distinct CDR3 sequences, roughly 95% being singletons. These data originate in a study of CD8 T cells in Susac syndrome. The CDR3 has 15 residues. V shed 5 bases and J shed 0 bases, with 14 bases lying between them. Germline assignment: CDR1 PRHDT and CDR2 FYEKMQ (reference sequence).

The chain joins TRBV13 to TRBJ2-7; maybe TRBD2 (5 bases). This TCR derives from a human donor with multiple sclerosis. Sequences were obtained from CD4+ T cells from PBMCs. CDR3 amino acids: CASSLSGPASYEQYF. Here the CDR3 DNA reads TGTGCCAGCAGCCTAAGCGGTCCGGCCTCCTACGAGCAGTACTTC.